This T cell receptor beta chain was captured by sequencing in a study of T cells in women clearing cervical HPV infection (dated by TCRdb to the late 2010s). Broadly, across the study: Cases were roughly 23 women with histologically confirmed HPV16-related CIN3 or worse, including a couple of invasive cancers. The controls were about two dozen women whose single incident HPV16 infection cleared within 12 months with no development of precancer or cancer. Blood from cases was collected at the visit at which the lesion was first identified, whereas blood from controls was collected once infection was no longer detected. Among cases, blood sampling occurred a median of about 150 days after lesion detection, with an interquartile range of 90 to 200 days. Since only a few of the women had HLA typing available, the possibility that HLA type was acting as a confounder could not be ruled out. An exploratory proof-of-principle case-control study, nested within the Guanacaste HPV Natural History Study in Costa Rica, was conducted to compare TCR repertoires across cervical HPV16 outcomes. Cases and controls were matched on year of sample collection and on age within five years. A median age of approximately 31 years was observed in cases versus under 40 in controls, and no significant differences in baseline characteristics were found. The parent cohort enrolled around 10,000 women aged 18 or older in Guanacaste, Costa Rica, during about 1992 to 1995 and followed them for seven to eight years. Five blinded duplicates per group were added as quality controls, giving around 60 samples: around 50 participants and 10 replicates.

Every participant had a single incident cervical HPV16 infection, and women with prevalent HPV16 infections were excluded. Cervical HPV DNA was detected with MY09/MY11 PCR, and genotyping was done by dot-blot hybridization. About 15 mL of heparinized blood were centrifuged, and the buffy coat was aliquoted, frozen at -30°C, then stored at -80°C. QIAGEN kits were used to extract genomic DNA from the buffy coat specimens. What the study reported, not specific to this receptor: Whether associations preceded infection or resulted from infection could not be shown with the cross-sectional design, and effector/memory subsets and HPV-specific T cells were not isolated. TCR repertoire richness was significantly higher in CIN3+ cases than in controls across sequencing depths, while evenness did not differ. Random forest classifiers combining richness and V gene abundances distinguished cases from controls with an estimated AUC of 0.8 to 0.9. Because T-cell numbers per sample were unknown, differences in richness could reflect varying T-cell content rather than repertoire biology. Lower TRBV6-7 relative abundance was observed in cases than in controls (around 0.1% versus 0.15%; Bonferroni P = 0.0008).

TCR beta CDR3 regions were amplified by multiplex PCR using the immunoSEQ assay from an average of 1200 ng genomic DNA per sample. The assay corrected primer bias using a complete synthetic TCR repertoire to establish an amplification baseline. The amplicons were sequenced on the Illumina platform. In the authors' own workflow: Sequences were error-corrected by clustering with frequency ratios and a modified nearest-neighbor algorithm, then analyzed in the immunoSEQ Analyzer with IMGT gene definitions. TCR richness and evenness were averaged over 20 rarefaction repeats at each rarefaction depth, excluding samples with fewer sequences than the depth. Wilcoxon rank sum tests with FDR correction were used to compare V, D and J gene relative abundances between the groups. In the blinded duplicates, the intraclass correlation was roughly 96% for TCR richness and averaged about 80% across approximately 60 gene segments. Drawn from immuneACCESS, this table holds only the in-frame rearrangements with V and J called that TCRdb kept. Clones are partly lost; checked studies trace under half to an unresolved V gene and leave the rest unexplained. V and J calls and clone size follow that table, whereas D and trimming were derived from the DNA. The data table for this sample lists 20,000 to 25,000 clones. The biggest ten clones account for approximately 2.5% of the sample.

On this clone itself: Which antigen it targets is not known. At one of its ends the junction is not consistent with the germline gene, which may arise from a read error. The read gets to within 3 residues of the CDR3 end, and the germline J gene fills in the rest.

The CDR3, from cysteine to phenylalanine, totals 13 residues. The DNA shown is the part of the CDR3 that was read: 30 bases, in frame from base 1. As encoded in the germline V gene (reference sequence), CDR1 is GTSNPN while CDR2 is SVGIG. The TCR sequence derives from a woman between 18 and 70 years old with a cervical HPV16 infection that either progressed to CIN3+ or cleared (not recorded which). The material sequenced was blood buffy coat. The V gene is TRBV30 and the J gene is TRBJ1-3; TRBD1 is possibly the D segment (5 matching bases). CDR3 DNA, as far as it was read: TGTGCCTGGAGTGCCGGGACTGGAAACACT. Protein translation: CAWSAGTGNT. The entire CDR3 reads CAWSAGTGNTIYF.